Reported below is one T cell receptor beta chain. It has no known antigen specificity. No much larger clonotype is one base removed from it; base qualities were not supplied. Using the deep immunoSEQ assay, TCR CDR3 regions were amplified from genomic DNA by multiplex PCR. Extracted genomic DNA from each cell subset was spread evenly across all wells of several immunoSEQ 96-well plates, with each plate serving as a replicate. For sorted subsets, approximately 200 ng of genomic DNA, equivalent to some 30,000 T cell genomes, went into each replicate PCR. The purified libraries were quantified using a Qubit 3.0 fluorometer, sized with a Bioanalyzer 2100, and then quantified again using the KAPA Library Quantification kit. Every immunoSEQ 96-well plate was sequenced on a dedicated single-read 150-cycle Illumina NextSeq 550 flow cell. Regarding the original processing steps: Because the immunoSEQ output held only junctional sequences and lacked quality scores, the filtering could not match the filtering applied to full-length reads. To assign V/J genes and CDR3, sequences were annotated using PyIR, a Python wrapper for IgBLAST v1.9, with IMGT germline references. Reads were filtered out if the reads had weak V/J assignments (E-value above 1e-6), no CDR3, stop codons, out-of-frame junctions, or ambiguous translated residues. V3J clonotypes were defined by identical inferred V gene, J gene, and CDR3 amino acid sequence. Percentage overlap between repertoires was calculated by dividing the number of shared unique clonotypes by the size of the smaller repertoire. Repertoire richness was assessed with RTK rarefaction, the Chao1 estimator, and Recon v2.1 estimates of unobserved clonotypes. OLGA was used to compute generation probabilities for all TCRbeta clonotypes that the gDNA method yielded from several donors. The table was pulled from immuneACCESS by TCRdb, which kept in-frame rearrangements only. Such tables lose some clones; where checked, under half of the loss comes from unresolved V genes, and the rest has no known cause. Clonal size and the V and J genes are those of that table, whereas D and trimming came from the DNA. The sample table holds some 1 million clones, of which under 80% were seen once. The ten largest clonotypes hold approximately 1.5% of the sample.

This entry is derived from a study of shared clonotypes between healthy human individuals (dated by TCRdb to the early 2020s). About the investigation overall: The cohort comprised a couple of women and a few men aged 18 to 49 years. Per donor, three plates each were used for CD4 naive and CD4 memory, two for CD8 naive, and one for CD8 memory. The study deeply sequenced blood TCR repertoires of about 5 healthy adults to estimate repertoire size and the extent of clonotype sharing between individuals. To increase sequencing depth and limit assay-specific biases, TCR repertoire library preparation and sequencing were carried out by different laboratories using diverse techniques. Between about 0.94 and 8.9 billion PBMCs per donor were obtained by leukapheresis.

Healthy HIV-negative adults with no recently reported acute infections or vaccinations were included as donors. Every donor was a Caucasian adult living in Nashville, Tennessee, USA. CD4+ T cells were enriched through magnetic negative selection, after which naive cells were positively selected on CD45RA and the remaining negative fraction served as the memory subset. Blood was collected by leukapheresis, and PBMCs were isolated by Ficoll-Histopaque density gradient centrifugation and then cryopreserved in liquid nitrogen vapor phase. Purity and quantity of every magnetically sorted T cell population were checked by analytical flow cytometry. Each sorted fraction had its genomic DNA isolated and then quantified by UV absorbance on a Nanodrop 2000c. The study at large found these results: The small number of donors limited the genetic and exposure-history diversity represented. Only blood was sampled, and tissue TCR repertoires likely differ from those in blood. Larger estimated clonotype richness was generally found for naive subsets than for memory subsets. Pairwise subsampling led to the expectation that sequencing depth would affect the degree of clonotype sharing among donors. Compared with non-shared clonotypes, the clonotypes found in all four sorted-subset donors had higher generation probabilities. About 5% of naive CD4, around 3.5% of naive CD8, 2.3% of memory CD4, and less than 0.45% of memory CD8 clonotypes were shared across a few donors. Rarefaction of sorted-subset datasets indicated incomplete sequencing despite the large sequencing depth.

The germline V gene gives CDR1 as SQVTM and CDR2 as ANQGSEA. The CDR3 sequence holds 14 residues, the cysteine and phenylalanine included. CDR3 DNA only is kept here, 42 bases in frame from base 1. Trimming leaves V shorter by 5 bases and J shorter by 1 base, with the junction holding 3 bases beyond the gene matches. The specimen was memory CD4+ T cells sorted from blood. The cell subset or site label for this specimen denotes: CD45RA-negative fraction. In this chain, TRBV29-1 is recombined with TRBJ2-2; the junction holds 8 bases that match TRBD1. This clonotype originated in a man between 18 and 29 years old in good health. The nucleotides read TGCAGCGTTCCCACAGGGGGGAACACCGGGGAGCTGTTTTTT. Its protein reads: CSVPTGGNTGELFF.